This T cell receptor (beta chain) is from a study of blood T cells in healthy people across ages. A sample-barcoded 5' primer and a J-beta primer mix were used in a second PCR of roughly 7 to 11 cycles. TCRdb re-called the 5' RACE reads through MiXCR, storing one row per CDR3 protein. The sample shows fewer than 1,200,000 distinct CDR3 sequences, approximately 25% of them seen only once. Only a few counts were recorded for this clonotype. Per germline, CDR1 DFQATT and CDR2 SNEGSKA (reference sequence). V lost 2 bases to trimming and J lost 5 bases, with 13 bases between them. The CDR3 has 14 amino acids. This sample was also put to use in a study of T cells of mothers and their children.

The clonotype comes from a girl aged 2-10 years in good health. The V call is TRBV20-1, the J call TRBJ1-5; D gene unclear. The sample taken for sequencing was blood. The CDR3 loop is CSARRTGPDQPQHF. The CDR3 DNA reads TGCAGTGCTAGACGGACCGGGCCCGATCAGCCCCAGCATTTT.